This T cell receptor beta chain was profiled in a study of CD8 T cells in Susac syndrome. Reverse transcription of roughly 0.5 to 1 ug RNA was carried out with random hexamers. TCRdb re-analysed the immunoSEQ multiplex PCR reads in MiXCR, keeping a single row per CDR3 protein. The sample has 180,000 or so distinct CDR3 sequences; approximately 95% are singletons. The CDR3 runs to 14 residues. V lost 4 bases and J 4 bases, leaving 15 bases between the germline ends. From germline, CDR1 is SGHDT and CDR2 YYEEEE. The chain recombines TRBV5-6 with TRBJ2-7, with D perhaps TRBD1 or TRBD2 (5 bases each). The TCR sequence derives from a human donor in good health. The sample comprised CD4+ T cells from PBMCs. The DNA of the CDR3 is TGTGCCAGCAGCCTTCAACGGGGCTGGTACGAGCAGTACTTC. It yields the protein CASSLQRGWYEQYF.